This T cell receptor beta chain came from a study of shared clonotypes between healthy human individuals. General study results and limits: Sampling involved blood alone; tissue repertoires likely differ.

A remark on this clone: Its target is not known.

Naive CD8 cells, CD45RO-negative and positively selected for CCR7, excluded terminally differentiated effector memory CD45RA+ cells. Each sorted subset replicate got 200 ng genomic DNA, 30,000 or so genomes. Assay: immunoSEQ multiplex PCR; the TCRdb copy retains only in-frame clones and omits some. The profile covers roughly 850,000 clones, with about 96% appearing a single time and about 0.25% taken by the ten largest. Specimen: naive CD8+ T cells sorted from blood. The clonotype was recovered from a man aged 30-40 years in good health.

The CDR3 DNA follows: TGCGCCAGCAGCCAAGATCTGGGGGAGGCTACCCAAAACATTCAGTACTTC. Translating gives CASSQDLGEATQNIQYF. V and J are TRBV4-3 and TRBJ2-4, with D tentatively TRBD2 (6 bases). CDR3 size: 17 residues. V dropped 0 bases and J dropped 5 bases, with 17 bases sitting between them. Germline CDR1 and CDR2: LGHNA and YSLEER.